Listed here are 19 T cell receptor beta chains from one sample, sequenced in a study of post-analysis software for immune sequencing data. Their antigens are not known. Unique molecular identifiers featured in each of the TCR beta cDNA libraries. TCRdb analysed the PCR reads with MiXCR anew, one entry per CDR3 protein. This table has over 150,000 distinct CDR3 sequences, around 30% appearing once. Findings and caveats of the study: A few TRBV segments (TRBV5-6, TRBV5-1 and TRBV20-1 among them) occurred more frequently in patients than in controls.

The sequenced sample consisted of blood. These receptors originate from a girl between 10 and 17 years old with multiple sclerosis.

This clonotype was seen repeatedly, ten times or more. This sequence joins TRBV10-1 and TRBJ2-2; D gene uncertain. The germline V gene has CDR1 WNHNN and CDR2 SYGVQD (reference sequence). With 3 bases removed from V and 3 bases from J, the gap between germline ends came to 8 bases. The CDR3 runs 14 residues. CDR3 bases: TGCGCCAGCAGTGACCCAGGAGACACCGGGGAGCTGTTTTTT. Encoded protein: CASSDPGDTGELFF.

This chain uses TRBV20-1 with TRBJ2-1; no reliable D call. Germline V gene sequence: CDR1 DFQATT, CDR2 SNEGSKA (reference sequence). The CDR3 is 16 residues long. Trimming cost V 1 base and J 2 bases, with 15 bases left between them. The CDR3 loop reads CSARAYQAIPYNEQFF. In nucleotides, the CDR3 is TGCAGTGCTAGAGCTTATCAGGCGATCCCCTACAATGAGCAGTTCTTC.

The V call is TRBV12-3 or TRBV12-4, the J call TRBJ1-3; D is uncertain. This CDR3 is 13 amino acids long. Trimming shortened V by 2 bases and J by 9 bases, and 11 bases separated the two germline ends. CDR3 amino acids: CASSLRRKGTIYF. The CDR3, as DNA: TGTGCCAGCAGTTTAAGGAGGAAGGGCACCATATATTTT.

V usage is TRBV5-1 and J usage is TRBJ1-2; D is ambiguous. The CDR3 length is 14 residues. The germline V gene has CDR1 SGHRS and CDR2 YFSETQ. V shed 4 bases and J shed 8 bases, with 18 bases lying between them. The CDR3 protein is CASSGRASEGGYTF. As DNA, the CDR3 is TGCGCCAGCAGCGGCCGGGCTTCAGAAGGGGGCTACACCTTC.

This clonotype was seen many times. The V gene is TRBV20-1, the J gene TRBJ2-1; possibly TRBD2 for D (5 bases). From germline, CDR1 is DFQATT and CDR2 SNEGSKA (reference sequence). Trimming shortened V by 5 bases and J by 6 bases, and 20 bases separated the two germline ends. CDR3 length equals 15 residues. CDR3 protein: CSAAPLVKKTNEQFF. In DNA form, the CDR3 reads TGCAGTGCTGCTCCACTAGTAAAAAAGACCAATGAGCAGTTCTTC.

As to this clonotype: This may be a read error, as it is one base from a much larger clone. The chain joins TRBV11-2 to TRBJ2-1; weak D call: TRBD2 (6 bases). Near its end, the DNA agrees better with TRBJ2-7, so the J call may be wrong. Germline assignment: CDR1 SGHAT and CDR2 FQNNGV. This CDR3 is 16 amino acids long. CDR3 nucleotides: TGTGCCAGCAGCTTAGGGTTAGCGGCCTCCTACAATGAGCAGTACTTC. This translates into CASSLGLAASYNEQYF.

The genes are TRBV4-2 and TRBJ1-4; D is undetermined. The CDR3 contains 14 residues. V was cut by 0 bases and J by 7 bases, with 9 bases left in between. The germline gives CDR1 LGHNA, CDR2 YNFKEQ. The CDR3: CASSQDSGGEKLFF. As DNA, the CDR3 is TGTGCCAGCAGCCAAGATTCGGGAGGTGAAAAACTGTTTTTT.

This clonotype occurred many times. This sequence joins TRBV7-2 and TRBJ2-7; D is uncertain. CDR1 and CDR2 (germline): SGHTA, FQGNSA. The CDR3 covers 16 residues. The V end was cut by 5 bases, the J end by 7 bases, with 24 bases between. CDR3 bases: TGTGCCAGCAGCCTAAGGTGGGGATCCCGCTCGGAAGAGCAGTACTTC. Residues: CASSLRWGSRSEEQYF.

In this sample, this clonotype turned up many times. The V call is TRBV20-1, the J call TRBJ2-5, with D perhaps matching TRBD2 (5 bases). The ends were cut back, 0 bases at V and 1 base at J, with 6 bases in the middle. The CDR3 length is 13 residues. CDR1 and CDR2 from the germline V gene are DFQATT and SNEGSKA (reference sequence). The DNA for the CDR3 is TGCAGTGCTAGAGAGGGGAGCCAAGAGACCCAGTACTTC. This sequence encodes CSAREGSQETQYF.

The chain employs TRBV24-1 and TRBJ2-5; a weak D match, TRBD1 (5 bases). The germline V gene encodes CDR1 KGHDR and CDR2 SFDVKD. Deletions cut 0 bases from V and 11 bases from J, with 21 bases between. The CDR3 consists of 16 residues. The CDR3 loop is CATSDLDSRFYNEQYF. The CDR3, as DNA: TGTGCCACCAGTGATTTGGACAGTCGCTTCTACAATGAGCAGTACTTC.

This clonotype was observed a handful of times. The gene calls are TRBV6-5 and TRBJ2-3, with D hard to call. The V end was cut by 0 bases, the J end by 6 bases, with 13 bases between. The CDR3 sequence is 15 residues long. Germline V gene lookup returns CDR1 MNHEY and CDR2 SVGAGI. CDR3 in DNA: TGTGCCAGCAGTTACTCAAGGGCTTTAGGGGATACGCAGTATTTT. Translated, it gives CASSYSRALGDTQYF.

The chain recombines TRBV18 with TRBJ1-1; D gene unclear. The CDR3 is made up of 14 amino acids. With 0 bases removed from V and 1 base from J, the gap between germline ends came to 6 bases. The V gene's germline CDR1 is KGHSH and CDR2 LQKENI. In DNA, the CDR3 is TGTGCCAGCTCACCACCGAACCAGAACACTGAAGCTTTCTTT. It is translated as CASSPPNQNTEAFF.

On this clonotype itself: A read error is possible here, since a much larger clone lies one base away. This rearrangement joins TRBV27 to TRBJ2-7; 8 nucleotides line up with TRBD2. After removal of 5 bases from V and 7 bases from J, the junction contained 13 bases not matched to a gene. This CDR3 spans 15 amino acids. CDR1 is MNHEY and CDR2 is SMNVEV in the germline V gene (reference sequence). For the CDR3, the DNA is TGTGCCAGCAGTCTCAGCGGGAGTGGATACAATGAGCAGTACTTC. Amino acid sequence: CASSLSGSGYNEQYF.

This clonotype appeared a few times. The chain combines TRBV2 with TRBJ2-1, with TRBD2 as a possible D gene (5 bases). The CDR3 covers 13 residues. Trimming removed 5 bases at V and 6 bases at J, with 11 bases between. Per the germline V gene, CDR1 is SNHLY and CDR2 is FYNNEI. CDR3 DNA sequence: TGTGCCAGCAGTCTACCTGGGAGCAATGAGCAGTTCTTC. This encodes CASSLPGSNEQFF.

This clonotype was seen ten or more times. The chain carries TRBV4-1 and TRBJ2-7; 9 nucleotides line up with TRBD2. Germline V CDR1 and CDR2: MGHRA, YSYEKL. Trimming took 1 base from V and 1 from J; bases not matched to a gene: 2. The CDR3 is 15 amino acids. CDR3 in amino acids: CASSQGRGGSYEQYF. The CDR3 DNA follows: TGCGCCAGCAGCCAAGGGCGGGGGGGGTCCTACGAGCAGTACTTC.

The V gene is TRBV11-2, the J gene TRBJ1-1; the D is unclear. Looked up from germline, CDR1 is SGHAT and CDR2 is FQNNGV. The V gene lost 2 bases and the J gene lost 6 bases, with 7 bases spanning the gap. The CDR3 sequence is 12 residues long. This CDR3 is CASSLQASEAFF. CDR3 sequence (DNA): TGTGCCAGCAGCTTACAGGCCTCTGAAGCTTTCTTT.

This clonotype was found many times. The chain employs TRBV7-8 and TRBJ1-4; D is unresolved. CDR3 length: 14 residues. The germline CDR1 and CDR2 sequences are SGHVS and FQNEAQ. V shed 1 base and J shed 6 bases, with 9 bases lying between them. The CDR3 here is CASSLGAGDEKLFF. CDR3 sequence (DNA): TGTGCCAGCAGCTTAGGGGCTGGGGATGAAAAACTGTTTTTT.

This chain uses TRBV29-1 with TRBJ1-1; D remains ambiguous. The CDR3 consists of 11 residues. V was shortened by 4 bases and J by 3 bases, with 6 bases between the two germline ends. Germline V gene sequence: CDR1 SQVTM, CDR2 ANQGSEA. The CDR3 DNA sequence: TGCAGCGTTGCACTAGACACTGAAGCTTTCTTT. This encodes CSVALDTEAFF.

In this sample, this clonotype turned up many times. The chain is built from TRBV3-1 and TRBJ1-2; unclear D gene. The CDR3 has 13 amino acids. The V and J ends lost 2 bases and 4 bases respectively, with 8 bases between them. The germline V gene has CDR1 LGHDT and CDR2 YNNKEL (reference sequence). As DNA, the CDR3 is TGTGCCAGCAGCCAACAAAAAGGCTATGGCTACACCTTC. Protein: CASSQQKGYGYTF.